These T cell receptor beta chains were read from a single sample in a study of metastatic and nonmetastatic thyroid tumors. TCRdb ran MiXCR on the PCR reads. In the table there are some 30,000 clones, under 8% of which are singletons. The sequenced material came from blood. The source is a female donor with papillary thyroid cancer or a benign thyroid nodule (not recorded which). Some clones in this sample may be carry-over from other donors' samples. Both conserved end residues are part of each CDR3. Each record gives: V gene, J gene, D gene, clone size, CDR3 DNA, CDR3 protein. The D gene is left open where the match is weak. Size is stated for part of the rows, as once, few or many counts, or as a class when the clone is expanded.

V gene: TRBV13
J gene: TRBJ1-6
D gene: TRBD1
clone size: many
CDR3 DNA: TGTGCCAGCAGCTACAACAGGGGCGATAATTCACCCCTCCACTTT
CDR3 protein: CASSYNRGDNSPLHF

V gene: TRBV5-1
J gene: TRBJ2-7
D gene: NA
clone size: many
CDR3 DNA: TGCGCCAGCAGCTTGGGTAGTAGCCCGAAATCCTACGAGCAGTACTTC
CDR3 protein: CASSLGSSPKSYEQYF

V gene: TRBV3-1
J gene: TRBJ2-7
D gene: TRBD2
clone size: many
CDR3 DNA: TGTGCCAGCAGCCTTAGCGGGGGGGCCTACGAGCAGTACTTC
CDR3 protein: CASSLSGGAYEQYF

V gene: TRBV27
J gene: TRBJ2-3
D gene: TRBD1
clone size: many
CDR3 DNA: TGTGCCAGCAGTACATACGGACAGGGCACAGATACGCAGTATTTT
CDR3 protein: CASSTYGQGTDTQYF

V gene: TRBV7-2
J gene: TRBJ2-3
D gene: NA
clone size: medium-sized
CDR3 DNA: TGTGCCAGCAGCCGTAGTGCAGATACGCAGTATTTT
CDR3 protein: CASSRSADTQYF

V gene: TRBV11-2
J gene: TRBJ2-1
D gene: TRBD2
clone size: NA
CDR3 DNA: TGTGCCAGCAGCCCCACTAGCGGGAGGGCCAAGGGTGGGCAGTTCTTC
CDR3 protein: CASSPTSGRAKGGQFF

V gene: TRBV24-1
J gene: TRBJ1-2
D gene: NA
clone size: many
CDR3 DNA: TGTGCCACCAGTGACTCGGGCGACTATGGCTACACCTTC
CDR3 protein: CATSDSGDYGYTF

V gene: TRBV12-3/TRBV12-4
J gene: TRBJ2-5
D gene: TRBD2
clone size: many
CDR3 DNA: TGTGCCAGCAGTTTTTTTACGGGCGGGGGGCTCGAGACCCAGTACTTC
CDR3 protein: CASSFFTGGGLETQYF

V gene: TRBV7-2
J gene: TRBJ2-7
D gene: NA
clone size: many
CDR3 DNA: TGTGCCAGCAGCGGCGTCTCCTACGAGCAGTACTTC
CDR3 protein: CASSGVSYEQYF

V gene: TRBV19
J gene: TRBJ1-2
D gene: NA
clone size: many
CDR3 DNA: TGTGCCAGTAGCCCGGACAGAGACTATGGCTACACCTTC
CDR3 protein: CASSPDRDYGYTF

V gene: TRBV5-6
J gene: TRBJ1-2
D gene: TRBD1
clone size: many
CDR3 DNA: TGTGCCAGCAGCCTAGTCGGACAGGGGATATCTGGCTACACCTTC
CDR3 protein: CASSLVGQGISGYTF

V gene: TRBV6-2/TRBV6-3
J gene: TRBJ2-2
D gene: NA
clone size: few
CDR3 DNA: TGTGCCTCTGCCCCCTCCTCCACCAGGGAGCTTTTTTTT
CDR3 protein: CASAPSSTRELFF

V gene: TRBV27
J gene: TRBJ2-5
D gene: NA
clone size: many
CDR3 DNA: TGTGCCAGCAGTTTACTGGGGGCTAGCGGGACCCAGTACTTC
CDR3 protein: CASSLLGASGTQYF

V gene: TRBV7-7
J gene: TRBJ2-1
D gene: TRBD2
clone size: NA
CDR3 DNA: TGTGCTAGCAGCTCGGGACTAGCGGGACCAAATGAGCAGTTCTTC
CDR3 protein: CASSSGLAGPNEQFF

V gene: TRBV11-1
J gene: TRBJ2-3
D gene: TRBD1
clone size: many
CDR3 DNA: TGTGCCAGCAGACGACAGGGACGAGGGGCAGATACGCAGTATTTT
CDR3 protein: CASRRQGRGADTQYF

V gene: TRBV20-1
J gene: TRBJ1-4
D gene: TRBD1
clone size: few
CDR3 DNA: TGCAGTGTTAGGGGACAGCCTAATGAAAAACTGTTTTTT
CDR3 protein: CSVRGQPNEKLFF

V gene: TRBV6-1
J gene: TRBJ2-3
D gene: TRBD1
clone size: many
CDR3 DNA: TGTGCCAGCAGGAGGACAGGCAGCACAGATACGCAGTATTTT
CDR3 protein: CASRRTGSTDTQYF

V gene: TRBV20-1
J gene: TRBJ2-3
D gene: NA
clone size: many
CDR3 DNA: TGCAGTGCTTCCGCCTGGGGGCTTAGCGGGTCTAGCACAGATACGCAGTATTTT
CDR3 protein: CSASAWGLSGSSTDTQYF

V gene: TRBV12-3/TRBV12-4
J gene: TRBJ2-5
D gene: TRBD2
clone size: once
CDR3 DNA: TGTGCTAGCAGTTTGGCGGGGGGGAAGGAGACCCAGTACTTC
CDR3 protein: CASSLAGGKETQYF

V gene: TRBV18
J gene: TRBJ1-2
D gene: NA
clone size: many
CDR3 DNA: TGTGCCAGCTCACGCAGGGCACAGGGCGGGAACTATGGCTACACCTTC
CDR3 protein: CASSRRAQGGNYGYTF

V gene: TRBV29-1
J gene: TRBJ2-3
D gene: NA
clone size: NA
CDR3 DNA: TGCAGCGTTGAACGGATTTATGAAGATACACAGTATTTT
CDR3 protein: CSVERIYEDTQYF

V gene: TRBV19
J gene: TRBJ2-5
D gene: NA
clone size: many
CDR3 DNA: TGTGCCAGTAGTATTAATGGGGAGACCCAGTACTTC
CDR3 protein: CASSINGETQYF

V gene: TRBV3-1
J gene: TRBJ1-4
D gene: NA
clone size: many
CDR3 DNA: TGTGCCAGCAGCCAAGAGGTCCGAGATGAAAAACTGTTTTTT
CDR3 protein: CASSQEVRDEKLFF

V gene: TRBV6-1
J gene: TRBJ2-3
D gene: TRBD2
clone size: many
CDR3 DNA: TGTGCCAGCAGTGACGGACTAGCGGGGAGAGATACGCAGTATTTT
CDR3 protein: CASSDGLAGRDTQYF

V gene: TRBV28
J gene: TRBJ1-6
D gene: NA
clone size: many
CDR3 DNA: TGTGCCAGCAGTCAACATTACGGGTTGGGGTCACCCCTCCACTTT
CDR3 protein: CASSQHYGLGSPLHF

V gene: TRBV6-1
J gene: TRBJ1-1
D gene: NA
clone size: many
CDR3 DNA: TGTGCCAGCAGGGTCATCGGGGAATCTTTCTTT
CDR3 protein: CASRVIGESFF

V gene: TRBV19
J gene: TRBJ1-5
D gene: TRBD1
clone size: many
CDR3 DNA: TGTGCCAGTAGTAAGGGGGCAGATAATCAGCCCCAGCATTTT
CDR3 protein: CASSKGADNQPQHF

V gene: TRBV20-1
J gene: TRBJ2-5
D gene: TRBD2
clone size: many
CDR3 DNA: TGCAGTGCCCCGGGACTAGCGAAAGAGACCCAGTACTTC
CDR3 protein: CSAPGLAKETQYF

V gene: TRBV2
J gene: TRBJ2-5
D gene: NA
clone size: few
CDR3 DNA: TGTGCCAGCACACACACGCGAGGAGTAGGGGGTGGCCAAGAGACCCAGTACTTC
CDR3 protein: CASTHTRGVGGGQETQYF

V gene: TRBV11-2
J gene: TRBJ2-3
D gene: TRBD2
clone size: many
CDR3 DNA: TGTGCCAGCAGCCGGCAGCGGGAGGGCACAGATACGCAGTATTTT
CDR3 protein: CASSRQREGTDTQYF

V gene: TRBV3-1
J gene: TRBJ2-5
D gene: NA
clone size: NA
CDR3 DNA: TGTGCCAGCAGCCAAGTAGGGCAGATCCAAGAGACCCAGTACTTC
CDR3 protein: CASSQVGQIQETQYF

V gene: TRBV6-2/TRBV6-3
J gene: TRBJ2-5
D gene: TRBD2
clone size: many
CDR3 DNA: TGTGCCAGCAGTCCCGGGACTAGCGGGATAGGAGAGACCCAGTACTTC
CDR3 protein: CASSPGTSGIGETQYF

V gene: TRBV5-1
J gene: TRBJ1-5
D gene: TRBD1
clone size: NA
CDR3 DNA: TGCGCCAGCAGCTTGGGGACAGGGATTATAAATCAGCCCCAGCATTTT
CDR3 protein: CASSLGTGIINQPQHF

V gene: TRBV10-3
J gene: TRBJ2-1
D gene: NA
clone size: NA
CDR3 DNA: TGTGCCATCAGGAGAAGCTTGGCAGGGGAAACCTACAATGAGCAGTTCTTC
CDR3 protein: CAIRRSLAGETYNEQFF

V gene: TRBV20-1
J gene: TRBJ2-7
D gene: TRBD2
clone size: many
CDR3 DNA: TGCAGTGCTAGCGGGGGGGCCTACGAGCAGTACTTC
CDR3 protein: CSASGGAYEQYF

V gene: TRBV4-1
J gene: TRBJ2-1
D gene: NA
clone size: many
CDR3 DNA: TGCGCCAGCAGCCAAGATACGACTGTAGCCTACAATGAGCAGTTCTTC
CDR3 protein: CASSQDTTVAYNEQFF

V gene: TRBV10-2
J gene: TRBJ2-1
D gene: TRBD2
clone size: many
CDR3 DNA: TGCGCCAGCAGTGAGTCGCGGGGGGGTTTCCATGAGCAGTTCTTC
CDR3 protein: CASSESRGGFHEQFF

V gene: TRBV6-2/TRBV6-3
J gene: TRBJ1-1
D gene: NA
clone size: many
CDR3 DNA: TGTGCCAGCAGTTCCCAGTGGGGGTTGAAGAGCACTGAAGCTTTCTTT
CDR3 protein: CASSSQWGLKSTEAFF

V gene: TRBV29-1
J gene: TRBJ1-1
D gene: TRBD1
clone size: many
CDR3 DNA: TGCAGCGTTGGTCCCGGGCAGGGGGCTTCCGTATCCTTCTTT
CDR3 protein: CSVGPGQGASVSFF

V gene: TRBV6-1
J gene: TRBJ2-7
D gene: NA
clone size: many
CDR3 DNA: TGTGCCACCCTGAGGGCAGATGAGCAGTACTTC
CDR3 protein: CATLRADEQYF

V gene: TRBV20-1
J gene: TRBJ2-3
D gene: TRBD2
clone size: many
CDR3 DNA: TGCAGTGCTAGAGGGGTGACTAGCGGGGGGGCGGATACGCAGTATTTT
CDR3 protein: CSARGVTSGGADTQYF

V gene: TRBV28
J gene: TRBJ1-4
D gene: NA
clone size: many
CDR3 DNA: TGTGCCAGCAGTTTCGGGGGCAGTGAAGATGAAAAACTGTTTTTT
CDR3 protein: CASSFGGSEDEKLFF

V gene: TRBV20-1
J gene: TRBJ1-2
D gene: NA
clone size: many
CDR3 DNA: TGCAGTGCTAGAGATGCAGGGGCCGCGAGTAATGGCTACACCTTC
CDR3 protein: CSARDAGAASNGYTF

V gene: TRBV6-1
J gene: TRBJ1-1
D gene: NA
clone size: many
CDR3 DNA: TGTGCCAGCAGTGAAGCGATCTCGTACACTGAAGCTTTCTTT
CDR3 protein: CASSEAISYTEAFF

V gene: TRBV12-3/TRBV12-4
J gene: TRBJ1-5
D gene: TRBD1
clone size: medium-sized
CDR3 DNA: TGTGCCAGCAGTTTAGGACAGGGGGCGGGCGGCAATCAGCCCCAGCATTTT
CDR3 protein: CASSLGQGAGGNQPQHF

V gene: TRBV6-6
J gene: TRBJ2-1
D gene: NA
clone size: many
CDR3 DNA: TGTGCCAGCAGTTACGGCCGGACATCGAACAATGAGCAGTTCTTC
CDR3 protein: CASSYGRTSNNEQFF

V gene: TRBV5-1
J gene: TRBJ2-1
D gene: NA
clone size: many
CDR3 DNA: TGCGCCAGCAGCACCGACGAATACTCCTACAATGAGCAGTTCTTC
CDR3 protein: CASSTDEYSYNEQFF

V gene: TRBV6-1
J gene: TRBJ2-7
D gene: NA
clone size: few
CDR3 DNA: TGTGCCAGCACCGATGACTGGCCAGCAGGAGAACAGTACTTC
CDR3 protein: CASTDDWPAGEQYF

V gene: TRBV12-3/TRBV12-4
J gene: TRBJ2-7
D gene: NA
clone size: NA
CDR3 DNA: TGTGCCAGCAGTCCCGGACACCCACGGAGCCACGAGCAGTACTTC
CDR3 protein: CASSPGHPRSHEQYF

V gene: TRBV24-1
J gene: TRBJ2-5
D gene: NA
clone size: many
CDR3 DNA: TGTGCCACCAGTGATTTGTCAGGGTACGAAGAGACCCAGTACTTC
CDR3 protein: CATSDLSGYEETQYF

V gene: TRBV24-1
J gene: TRBJ2-2
D gene: NA
clone size: many
CDR3 DNA: TGTGCCACCAGTGATTACAGGGCCTTAGGGGAGCTGTTTTTT
CDR3 protein: CATSDYRALGELFF

V gene: TRBV11-2
J gene: TRBJ2-7
D gene: TRBD1
clone size: medium-sized
CDR3 DNA: TGTGCCAGCAGCCTAACAGGGGGGATCAACGAGCAGTACTTC
CDR3 protein: CASSLTGGINEQYF

V gene: TRBV5-4
J gene: TRBJ1-1
D gene: NA
clone size: NA
CDR3 DNA: TGTGCCAGCAGCTTCATCGAGAGGGACACTGAAGCTTTCTTT
CDR3 protein: CASSFIERDTEAFF

V gene: TRBV5-4
J gene: TRBJ2-7
D gene: TRBD1
clone size: many
CDR3 DNA: TGTGCCAGCAGCCCGGACAGGAGCTCCTACGAGCAGTACTTC
CDR3 protein: CASSPDRSSYEQYF

V gene: TRBV5-5
J gene: TRBJ1-2
D gene: NA
clone size: many
CDR3 DNA: TGTGCCAGCACCCGGACAGAATCTAACTATGGCTACACCTTC
CDR3 protein: CASTRTESNYGYTF